This TCR beta chain was observed in a study of blood T cell repertoires in COVID-19. Patients in Seattle were enrolled during active infection, then followed longitudinally. Per the original data handling: Counts of nucleated cells, estimated from reference gene primer amplification, were obtained. Sequencing was performed with immunoSEQ multiplex PCR; in TCRdb, only in-frame clones are kept and a portion is missing. V, J and clone size were drawn from that table, and D and trimming were deduced from the DNA. The profile covers approximately 190,000 clones, with about 80% appearing a single time and approximately 7.8% taken by the ten largest. The CDR3 covers 16 residues. With 5 bases removed from V and 6 bases from J, the gap between germline ends came to 20 bases. Germline V gene sequence: CDR1 MDHEN, CDR2 SYDVKM.

The material sequenced was peripheral blood. J is TRBJ1-5 and V is TRBV28; D is perhaps TRBD1 (5 bases). The clonotype comes from a woman aged 55-70 years with COVID-19, enrolled during active disease. CDR3 sequence (DNA): TGTGCCAGCAGTCCGAATACCAGGGAAAGGAGTCAGCCCCAGCATTTT. This gives the protein CASSPNTRERSQPQHF. Full variable domain (missing parts from reference TRBV28 and TRBJ1-5): DVKVTQSSRYLVKRTGEKVFLECVQDMDHENMFWYRQDPGLGLRLIYFSYDVKMKEKGDIPEGYSVSREKKERFSLILESASTNQTSMYLCASSPNTRERSQPQHFGDGTRLSIL.